The present T cell receptor (beta chain) was sequenced within a study of CD8 T cells in Susac syndrome. Random hexamers primed reverse transcription of about 0.45 to 1 ug RNA. TCRdb reanalysed the immunoSEQ multiplex PCR reads using MiXCR and keeps one entry per CDR3 protein. The sample yields approximately 80,000 distinct CDR3 sequences, approximately 95% seen once. The CDR3 is made up of 16 amino acids. Germline V lookup: CDR1 MNHEY, CDR2 SMNVEV (reference sequence). V lost 5 bases, J lost 4 bases, and 10 bases stayed unmatched. The sequencing input was CD8+ T cells from PBMCs. The TCR sequence derives from a human donor with Susac syndrome. The chain is built from TRBV27 and TRBJ2-1; TRBD2 aligns across 8 bases. The CDR3 DNA is TGTGCCAGCAGTCCAACAGCGGGGGTCACATACAATGAGCAGTTCTTC. It codes for CASSPTAGVTYNEQFF.